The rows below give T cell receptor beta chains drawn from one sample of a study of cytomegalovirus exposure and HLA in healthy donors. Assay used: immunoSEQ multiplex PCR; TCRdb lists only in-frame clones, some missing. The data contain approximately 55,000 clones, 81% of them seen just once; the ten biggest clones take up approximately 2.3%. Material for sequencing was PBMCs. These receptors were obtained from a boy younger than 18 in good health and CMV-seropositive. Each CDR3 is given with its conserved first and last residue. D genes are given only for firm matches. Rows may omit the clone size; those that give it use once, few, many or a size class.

CDR3: CASSLRTNTGELFF
DNA: TGTGCCAGCAGTCTGCGGACGAACACCGGGGAGCTGTTTTTT
J: TRBJ2-2
length: 14
V: TRBV27
D: NA
size: NA

CDR3: CASSMRGNQHNEQFF
DNA: TGTGCCAGCAGCATGCGGGGGAATCAACACAATGAGCAGTTCTTC
J: TRBJ2-1
length: 15
V: TRBV7-3
D: TRBD2
size: NA

CDR3: CASREPGQYEQYF
DNA: TGCGCCAGCAGGGAACCGGGACAGTACGAGCAGTACTTC
J: TRBJ2-7
length: 13
V: TRBV10-2
D: TRBD1
size: few

CDR3: CASSYSTGVIETQYF
DNA: TGTGCCAGCAGTTACTCGACAGGGGTCATCGAGACCCAGTACTTC
J: TRBJ2-5
length: 15
V: TRBV6-6
D: TRBD1
size: NA

CDR3: CASRLSGQRSQWATNEKLFF
DNA: TGTGCCAGCAGACTCTCCGGACAGAGGTCCCAGTGGGCAACTAATGAAAAACTGTTTTTT
J: TRBJ1-4
length: 20
V: TRBV2
D: NA
size: NA

CDR3: CARTTAGYTF
DNA: TGTGCCAGAACTACCGCCGGCTACACCTTC
J: TRBJ1-2
length: 10
V: TRBV2
D: NA
size: NA

CDR3: CASSFWSSLSETQYF
DNA: TGTGCCAGCAGCTTTTGGTCTAGCCTCTCGGAGACCCAGTACTTC
J: TRBJ2-5
length: 15
V: TRBV13
D: NA
size: NA

CDR3: CASSFHRGPPFGYTF
DNA: TGCGCCAGCAGCTTCCACAGGGGGCCCCCCTTTGGCTACACCTTC
J: TRBJ1-2
length: 15
V: TRBV5-1
D: TRBD1
size: NA

CDR3: CASSLDQGTDTQYF
DNA: TGTGCCAGCAGCTTGGACCAGGGGACAGATACGCAGTATTTT
J: TRBJ2-3
length: 14
V: TRBV5-4
D: NA
size: NA

CDR3: CASPRGRSTGELFF
DNA: TGTGCCAGCCCGCGGGGACGGAGCACCGGGGAGCTGTTTTTT
J: TRBJ2-2
length: 14
V: TRBV18
D: NA
size: NA

CDR3: CASSDFDRDSYEQYF
DNA: TGTGCCAGCAGCGACTTCGACAGGGACTCCTACGAGCAGTACTTC
J: TRBJ2-7
length: 15
V: TRBV5-4
D: TRBD1
size: NA

CDR3: CAISTPTGRWGYTF
DNA: TGTGCCATCAGTACACCGACAGGGCGGTGGGGCTACACCTTC
J: TRBJ1-2
length: 14
V: TRBV10-3
D: TRBD1
size: NA

CDR3: CASRDRGSVDTQYF
DNA: TGTGCCAGCAGGGACAGGGGGAGTGTGGATACGCAGTATTTT
J: TRBJ2-3
length: 14
V: TRBV2
D: TRBD1
size: NA

CDR3: CASSSGIRRTGELFF
DNA: TGCGCCAGCAGTTCCGGGATTCGACGCACCGGGGAGCTGTTTTTT
J: TRBJ2-2
length: 15
V: TRBV5-1
D: NA
size: NA

CDR3: CASNRGATDTQYF
DNA: TGTGCCAGCAATCGCGGGGCAACAGATACGCAGTATTTT
J: TRBJ2-3
length: 13
V: TRBV2
D: NA
size: once

CDR3: CSSSPPQRGLSYEQYF
DNA: TGTTCCAGCAGCCCTCCCCAGCGGGGGCTTTCCTACGAGCAGTACTTC
J: TRBJ2-7
length: 16
V: TRBV7-9
D: TRBD2
size: NA

CDR3: CASSPNPTSNEQYF
DNA: TGCGCCAGCAGCCCGAACCCAACTAGCAACGAGCAGTACTTC
J: TRBJ2-7
length: 14
V: TRBV5-1
D: NA
size: NA

CDR3: CASNDWGGDYEQYF
DNA: TGTGCCAGCAACGACTGGGGGGGGGACTACGAGCAGTACTTC
J: TRBJ2-7
length: 14
V: TRBV2
D: TRBD2
size: NA

CDR3: CASSEDAGSNQPQHF
DNA: TGCGCCAGCAGCGAGGACGCAGGGAGCAATCAGCCCCAGCATTTT
J: TRBJ1-5
length: 15
V: TRBV5-1
D: NA
size: NA

CDR3: CASSLSLSNQPQHF
DNA: TGTGCCAGCAGCCTCAGTCTTAGCAATCAGCCCCAGCATTTT
J: TRBJ1-5
length: 14
V: TRBV9
D: NA
size: NA

CDR3: CASLDRTSSYEQYF
DNA: TGTGCCAGCTTGGACAGGACCTCCTCCTACGAGCAGTACTTC
J: TRBJ2-7
length: 14
V: TRBV2
D: TRBD1
size: NA

CDR3: CASSRTTGSSTEAFF
DNA: TGCGCCAGCAGCCGAACGACAGGGAGTAGCACTGAAGCTTTCTTT
J: TRBJ1-1
length: 15
V: TRBV4-1
D: TRBD1
size: NA

CDR3: CASSQEGRQGYGYTF
DNA: TGTGCCAGCAGCCAAGAAGGGAGGCAGGGCTATGGCTACACCTTC
J: TRBJ1-2
length: 15
V: TRBV4-2
D: NA
size: NA

CDR3: CASSLLGDRDEQYF
DNA: TGTGCCAGCAGTTTATTAGGGGACAGGGACGAGCAGTACTTC
J: TRBJ2-7
length: 14
V: TRBV27
D: TRBD1
size: NA

CDR3: CASSLGQSSYNEQFF
DNA: TGTGCCAGCAGCTTGGGACAGAGTTCCTACAATGAGCAGTTCTTC
J: TRBJ2-1
length: 15
V: TRBV5-8
D: NA
size: NA

CDR3: CASRGGVGELFF
DNA: TGTGCCAGCAGGGGAGGGGTCGGGGAGCTGTTTTTT
J: TRBJ2-2
length: 12
V: TRBV6-1
D: TRBD2
size: NA

CDR3: CASSTTSGGYNEQFF
DNA: TGCGCCAGCAGCACGACTAGCGGGGGATACAATGAGCAGTTCTTC
J: TRBJ2-1
length: 15
V: TRBV5-1
D: TRBD2
size: NA

CDR3: CASSPDRGLTEAFF
DNA: TGTGCCAGCAGCCCGGACAGGGGGCTCACTGAAGCTTTCTTT
J: TRBJ1-1
length: 14
V: TRBV5-5
D: TRBD1
size: NA

CDR3: CASSVGGVDEQFF
DNA: TGTGCCAGCAGCGTAGGGGGGGTGGATGAGCAGTTCTTC
J: TRBJ2-1
length: 13
V: TRBV9
D: NA
size: few

CDR3: CASSRVGTLNGIQYF
DNA: TGTGCCAGCAGTCGGGTTGGGACTTTGAATGGCATTCAGTACTTC
J: TRBJ2-4
length: 15
V: TRBV7-2
D: NA
size: NA

CDR3: CASSFGGGLLDEKLFF
DNA: TGTGCCAGCAGCTTTGGAGGAGGGCTCCTCGATGAAAAACTGTTTTTT
J: TRBJ1-4
length: 16
V: TRBV5-4
D: NA
size: NA

CDR3: CASSQSRRKTQYF
DNA: TGCGCCAGCAGTCAATCCCGGAGGAAGACCCAGTACTTC
J: TRBJ2-5
length: 13
V: TRBV23-1
D: NA
size: NA

CDR3: CASSYGAGNYGYTF
DNA: TGTGCCAGCAGTTATGGGGCGGGAAACTATGGCTACACCTTC
J: TRBJ1-2
length: 14
V: TRBV28
D: NA
size: NA

CDR3: CASSLAIRNTEAFF
DNA: TGTGCCAGCAGCTTGGCTATCCGGAACACTGAAGCTTTCTTT
J: TRBJ1-1
length: 14
V: TRBV5-4
D: NA
size: NA

CDR3: CASGGLAAPRDTQYF
DNA: TGTGCCAGCGGGGGATTAGCGGCGCCCAGAGATACGCAGTATTTT
J: TRBJ2-3
length: 15
V: TRBV27
D: NA
size: NA

CDR3: CASSTQGHSYEQYF
DNA: TGTGCCAGCAGTACACAGGGACATTCCTACGAGCAGTACTTC
J: TRBJ2-7
length: 14
V: TRBV27
D: NA
size: NA

CDR3: CASSVQEGLGTQYF
DNA: TGTGCCAGCAGCGTACAGGAAGGATTAGGTACGCAGTATTTT
J: TRBJ2-3
length: 14
V: TRBV9
D: NA
size: NA

CDR3: CASSLLGLPQETQYF
DNA: TGTGCCAGCAGTCTGCTAGGACTTCCACAAGAGACCCAGTACTTC
J: TRBJ2-5
length: 15
V: TRBV28
D: NA
size: NA

CDR3: CASSQVKGSGGETQYF
DNA: TGCGCCAGCAGCCAAGTGAAGGGCTCGGGGGGAGAGACCCAGTACTTC
J: TRBJ2-5
length: 16
V: TRBV4-1
D: TRBD2
size: NA

CDR3: CASRSNLNTEAFF
DNA: TGTGCCAGCAGATCAAACTTGAACACTGAAGCTTTCTTT
J: TRBJ1-1
length: 13
V: TRBV27
D: NA
size: NA

CDR3: CASSPRGGDNEQFF
DNA: TGTGCCAGCAGCCCTCGGGGGGGGGACAATGAGCAGTTCTTC
J: TRBJ2-1
length: 14
V: TRBV5-6
D: TRBD2
size: NA

CDR3: CASSHQGGVLGIQYF
DNA: TGCGCCAGCAGCCACCAGGGGGGTGTTCTCGGCATTCAGTACTTC
J: TRBJ2-4
length: 15
V: TRBV4-1
D: NA
size: NA

CDR3: CASSLQDIQTDTQYF
DNA: TGTGCCAGCAGCCTTCAGGACATACAAACAGATACGCAGTATTTT
J: TRBJ2-3
length: 15
V: TRBV9
D: NA
size: NA

CDR3: CAISVDGGAEDTQYF
DNA: TGTGCCATCAGTGTCGACGGGGGGGCGGAAGATACGCAGTATTTT
J: TRBJ2-3
length: 15
V: TRBV10-3
D: TRBD2
size: NA

CDR3: CASSLQGNYGYTF
DNA: TGTGCCAGCAGCTTACAGGGGAACTATGGCTACACCTTC
J: TRBJ1-2
length: 13
V: TRBV7-3
D: NA
size: NA

CDR3: CASSLSGGASYNEQFF
DNA: TGTGCCAGCAGCTTGAGCGGGGGGGCATCCTACAATGAGCAGTTCTTC
J: TRBJ2-1
length: 16
V: TRBV5-6
D: TRBD2
size: NA

CDR3: CASSQEKPTQETQYF
DNA: TGTGCCAGCAGCCAAGAAAAACCGACACAAGAGACCCAGTACTTC
J: TRBJ2-5
length: 15
V: TRBV4-2
D: NA
size: NA

CDR3: CASSSEGGSYNEQFF
DNA: TGTGCCAGCAGCTCAGAGGGGGGGTCCTACAATGAGCAGTTCTTC
J: TRBJ2-1
length: 15
V: TRBV7-2
D: NA
size: NA